The rows below give T cell receptor beta chains drawn from one sample of a study of long-term antiretroviral therapy in people with HIV. Using immunoSEQ multiplex PCR, the repertoire was profiled, and TCRdb retains in-frame clones only, with some absent. This sample has tens of thousands of clones, with roughly 84% found just once. The input for sequencing was unsorted PBMCs, taken 1.3 years after starting antiretroviral therapy. These receptor sequences come from a man aged 60 to 75 with HIV. The conserved cysteine and the conserved F or W are not part of the CDR3 here. Some rows have no size entry. The others give once, few or many, or a class for an expanded clone.

>TRBV5-1|.|9|TRBJ2-4
ASRQENIQY
>TRBV6-1|.|12|TRBJ2-1
ASRKSSDRDEQF
>TRBV19|.|14|TRBJ1-1
ASSIKGFGVLGNFG
>TRBV6-5|.|14|TRBJ1-1
ASSYSSGGKVTEAF
>TRBV9|.|11|TRBJ2-2
ASSPKATEELF
>TRBV7-8|.|13|TRBJ1-1
ASSPRTGLDTEAF
>TRBV7-3|.|10|TRBJ2-3
ASSYYGYPQY
>TRBV18|.|15|TRBJ2-7
ASSPPFSGRPAYEQY
>TRBV6-1|.|13|TRBJ2-1
ATTSGSAILNEQF
>TRBV12-5|.|12|TRBJ2-3
ASGLDRVRDTQY
>TRBV2|.|14|TRBJ2-3
ASSELGTAYTDTQY
>TRBV18|.|12|TRBJ1-3
ASSPGGSGNTIY
>TRBV2|.|9|TRBJ1-1
ASSRTQEAF
>TRBV7-9|.|14|TRBJ2-1
ASSLAPGLAGVWQF
>TRBV27|.|14|TRBJ1-1
ASSLSSGTPNTEAF
>TRBV5-1|.|12|TRBJ1-1
ASSLGQPNTEAF
>TRBV5-1|.|12|TRBJ2-3
ASSQGQGADTQY
>TRBV5-1|.|10|TRBJ2-7
ASSLGRDEQY
>TRBV7-9|.|9|TRBJ2-7
ASSGTGEPY
>TRBV6-1|.|13|TRBJ2-2
ASSVYRDPAGELF
>TRBV5-1|.|13|TRBJ2-5
ASSLGVDNRETQY
>TRBV18|.|14|TRBJ2-7
ASSPSGRTRSYEQY
>TRBV29-1|.|10|TRBJ1-1
SVSQGNTEAF
>TRBV11-2|once|15|TRBJ1-5
ASSFRGLQERNQPQH
>TRBV27|.|13|TRBJ2-7
ASSLSQGLGYEQY
>TRBV5-1|.|12|TRBJ2-5
ASSLSGREETQY
>TRBV5-1|.|12|TRBJ2-5
ASGVGTADSTQY
>TRBV27|.|12|TRBJ1-3
ASSGTPAGNTIY
>TRBV10-1|.|12|TRBJ2-3
ASSEGQGADTQY
>TRBV11-2|.|12|TRBJ1-2
ASSLDRTGGGYT
>TRBV19|.|14|TRBJ2-3
ASSTGGTLSTDTQY
>TRBV7-9|.|12|TRBJ1-4
ATGKVPTNEKLF
>TRBV6-5|.|14|TRBJ1-1
ASSYFAGQGPTEAF
>TRBV29-1|.|10|TRBJ1-2
SVDRTGNGYT
>TRBV6-5|.|13|TRBJ1-1
ASSYSRGMNTEAF
>TRBV28|.|12|TRBJ2-7
ASSLWGVGYEQY
>TRBV19|.|13|TRBJ2-2
ASSIPRGDTGELF
>TRBV7-9|once|14|TRBJ1-2
ASSLVHGQGADGYT
>TRBV18|.|11|TRBJ2-5
ASSPLIQETQY
>TRBV2|.|12|TRBJ2-7
ASSEVSPGLLQY
>TRBV7-9|once|11|TRBJ2-1
ASSLAGEAEQF
>TRBV5-4|.|14|TRBJ1-3
ASSLEGQPSGNTIY
>TRBV5-1|.|12|TRBJ2-5
ASSLAGGGETQY
>TRBV7-3|few|14|TRBJ2-6
ASSLQGISGANVLT
>TRBV18|.|14|TRBJ2-3
ASSPKGLAGTDTQY
>TRBV27|.|13|TRBJ2-2
ASSLRWGNTGELF
>TRBV27|.|14|TRBJ2-7
ASSLEKGVRTYEQY
>TRBV18|.|12|TRBJ1-1
ASSLTGTDTEAF
>TRBV10-1|.|12|TRBJ2-2
ASSESGRTGELF
>TRBV19|.|12|TRBJ2-4
ASSYTAAGNIQY
>TRBV10-2|.|11|TRBJ1-1
ATRNGLNTEAF
>TRBV10-2|.|13|TRBJ2-1
ASSRVGTTYNEQF
>TRBV6-5|once|14|TRBJ2-7
ASSYSNIDGTYEQY